Following are 32 T cell receptor beta chains from one sample sequenced in a study of T cells after yellow fever vaccination (dated by TCRdb to between 2018 and 2021). The intended sense of this specimen's treatment or condition label: live attenuated yellow fever vaccine strain. The library was prepared using 5' RACE. The run used an Illumina HiSeq 2500. TCRdb reworked the public reads: Q25 trimming with fastp, MiXCR clone assembly, productive beta chains retained. Entries that share a CDR3 protein sequence are merged under the most common genes and DNA. Counted in this sample were approximately 550,000 distinct CDR3 sequences; approximately 13% of them appeared once. Over 12% of the sample goes to the ten largest clones. The specimen comprised PBMCs, sampled on the day of the yellow fever booster vaccination. Every receptor here comes from a young man who received the YFV17D yellow fever vaccine.

The chain has TRBV29-1 and TRBJ2-1; maybe TRBD2 (7 bases). V shed 2 bases and J shed 7 bases, with 18 bases lying between them. Germline CDR1 SQVTM, CDR2 ANQGSEA. The CDR3 spans 15 residues. CDR3 loop: CSVEKVGGGFNEQFF. As DNA, the CDR3 is TGCAGCGTTGAAAAAGTGGGAGGGGGGTTTAATGAGCAGTTCTTC.

This clonotype has a handful of counts. The V gene is TRBV20-1, the J gene TRBJ2-7; TRBD2 matches 11 bases. The CDR3 has 14 amino acids. J was trimmed by 2 bases and V by 5 bases; bases with no gene match: 5. Germline values: CDR1 DFQATT, CDR2 SNEGSKA (reference sequence). The CDR3 loop reads CSASGTSGAYEQYF. In DNA, the CDR3 is TGCAGTGCTTCCGGGACTAGCGGCGCCTACGAGCAGTACTTC.

This clonotype was seen more than once but under ten times. J is TRBJ2-1 and V is TRBV4-3, with D unclear. This CDR3 is built from 14 residues. Germline assignment: CDR1 LGHNA and CDR2 YSLEER. V was cut by 0 bases and J by 7 bases, with 10 bases left in between. This CDR3 is CASSQETVLNEQFF. The CDR3 DNA follows: TGCGCCAGCAGCCAAGAAACCGTTCTTAATGAGCAGTTCTTC.

This chain links TRBV3-1 with TRBJ2-2; D uncertain. Trimming removed 1 base from V and 5 bases from J, with 11 bases in between. This CDR3 comprises 15 residues. Germline-derived CDR1 and CDR2 are LGHDT and YNNKEL (reference sequence). The CDR3 here is CASSQVSAGTGELFF. The CDR3 DNA reads TGTGCCAGCAGCCAAGTGTCCGCAGGAACCGGGGAGCTGTTTTTT.

This clonotype was seen a handful of times. This rearrangement joins TRBV29-1 to TRBJ2-5; 7 bases are shared with TRBD2. The CDR3 is made up of 16 amino acids. Germline V lookup: CDR1 SQVTM, CDR2 ANQGSEA. Unmatched junction bases numbered 8, after V lost 1 base and J lost 0 bases. The CDR3 DNA reads as TGCAGCGTTGAAGGGGAGCTAGCGGCGTACCAAGAGACCCAGTACTTC. Translated, it gives CSVEGELAAYQETQYF.

In its sample, this clonotype was seen a few times. The chain carries TRBV18 and TRBJ2-4; D unresolved. V shed 0 bases and J shed 10 bases, with 19 bases lying between them. This CDR3 is built from 16 residues. Germline V lookup: CDR1 KGHSH, CDR2 LQKENI. The CDR3 coding sequence is TGTGCCAGCTCACCACCGATTGCCCAGGACGCAAGTATTCAGTACTTC. Translated, it gives CASSPPIAQDASIQYF.

Many counts were recorded for this clonotype. V usage is TRBV15 and J usage is TRBJ2-5; tentatively, D is TRBD1 (7 bases). The CDR3 totals 15 residues. Germline assignment: CDR1 LNHNV and CDR2 YYDKDF (reference sequence). V was trimmed by 1 base and J by 0 bases, leaving 9 bases between them. The CDR3 sequence: CATSRAGGYQETQYF. CDR3 nucleotides: TGTGCCACCAGCAGAGCAGGGGGGTACCAAGAGACCCAGTACTTC.

The chain links TRBV2 to TRBJ2-2, with D possibly TRBD1 on 6 matching bases. The CDR3 totals 15 residues. The germline V gene encodes CDR1 SNHLY and CDR2 FYNNEI. Between the trimmed V and J ends, which lost 6 bases and 4 bases, there was a span of 15 bases. The CDR3 is CASSQQGVGTGELFF. The DNA of the CDR3 is TGTGCCAGCAGCCAACAGGGCGTTGGCACCGGGGAGCTGTTTTTT.

This chain links TRBV20-1 with TRBJ2-7; D is perhaps TRBD1 or TRBD2 (5 bases each). The germline V gene has CDR1 DFQATT and CDR2 SNEGSKA (reference sequence). The CDR3 spans 12 residues. Between the trimmed V and J ends, which lost 5 bases and 2 bases, there was a span of 10 bases. The CDR3 DNA reads as TGCAGTGCTGACAGCGGAACCTACGAGCAGTACTTC. It encodes CSADSGTYEQYF.

In this sample, this clonotype turned up a few times. This chain joins TRBV10-1 and TRBJ2-2, with D tentatively TRBD1 (6 bases). The V gene's germline CDR1 is WNHNN and CDR2 SYGVQD (reference sequence). CDR3 size: 16 residues. V lost 2 bases and J 5 bases, leaving 15 bases between the germline ends. In DNA, the CDR3 is TGCGCCAGCAGTGAGACCACAGGGTCCGGGACCGGGGAGCTGTTTTTT. Translated: CASSETTGSGTGELFF.

This clonotype has a single count. The chain links TRBV20-1 to TRBJ2-3; no clear D. The V end lost 6 bases, the J end lost 1 base, and 17 bases lay between the germline ends. The CDR3 has 15 residues. Germline CDR1 DFQATT, CDR2 SNEGSKA (reference sequence). The CDR3 protein is CSAHVDEVGTDTQYF. As DNA, the CDR3 is TGCAGTGCCCACGTGGATGAGGTTGGCACAGATACGCAGTATTTT.

This clonotype was found a few times. The rearrangement uses TRBV12-3 or TRBV12-4 and TRBJ2-5; D possibly corresponds to TRBD1 (6 bases). The CDR3 contains 15 residues. The V end lost 4 bases, the J end lost 2 bases, and 14 bases lay between the germline ends. Written as DNA, the CDR3 is TGTGCCAGCAGTTCGCCGGGACAAATACAAGAGACCCAGTACTTC. Amino acids: CASSSPGQIQETQYF.

The table lists this clonotype with a few counts. This chain connects TRBV5-5 to TRBJ2-1; D uncertain. Germline lookup yields CDR1 SGHKS and CDR2 YYEKEE (reference sequence). The CDR3 is 16 amino acids. V gave up 4 bases and J gave up 0 bases, with 14 bases separating them. CDR3 coding DNA: TGTGCCAGCAGCCCCCTGTCCACAACCTCCTACAATGAGCAGTTCTTC. The encoded protein is CASSPLSTTSYNEQFF.

The rearrangement uses TRBV12-3 or TRBV12-4 and TRBJ2-2, with D tentatively TRBD2 (7 bases). The CDR3 extends over 17 amino acids. Trimming shortened V by 7 bases and J by 7 bases, and 25 bases separated the two germline ends. The CDR3 DNA reads as TGTGCCAGCACCAACCGCTTCAAGGGGGAGGGAAACGGGGAGCTGTTTTTT. This encodes CASTNRFKGEGNGELFF.

A single count supports this clonotype. The chain employs TRBV20-1 and TRBJ2-1, with D unresolved. Germline V gene sequence: CDR1 DFQATT, CDR2 SNEGSKA (reference sequence). The CDR3 consists of 12 residues. The V end lost 6 bases, the J end lost 1 base, and 7 bases lay between the germline ends. Here the CDR3 reads CSAARSYNEQFF. CDR3 bases: TGCAGTGCCGCGCGGTCCTACAATGAGCAGTTCTTC.

This clonotype was recorded a few times. The chain recombines TRBV5-6 with TRBJ2-7, with D tentatively TRBD1 (6 bases). Trimming pared 7 bases from V and 2 bases from J, leaving 19 bases between. The CDR3 runs to 15 residues. Germline CDR1 is SGHDT and CDR2 is YYEEEE. CDR3 sequence reads: CASSVYRVSAYEQYF. For the CDR3, the DNA is TGTGCCAGCTCCGTCTACAGGGTTTCAGCCTACGAGCAGTACTTC. The whole variable domain, remainder taken from reference TRBV5-6 and TRBJ2-7, is DAGVTQSPTHLIKTRGQQVTLRCSPKSGHDTVSWYQQALGQGPQFIFQYYEEEERQRGNFPDRFSGHQFPNYSSELNVNALLLGDSALYLCASSVYRVSAYEQYFGPGTRLTVT.

The J gene is TRBJ2-7, the V gene TRBV20-1; TRBD1 matches at 10 bases. The CDR3 sequence is 14 residues long. The germline gives CDR1 DFQATT, CDR2 SNEGSKA (reference sequence). V was pared by 3 bases and J by 6 bases, with 8 bases of the junction left unmatched. CDR3 sequence (DNA): TGCAGTGCTAGTAAAGACAGGGGGCGCTTCGAGCAGTACTTC. It translates to CSASKDRGRFEQYF.

V usage is TRBV20-1 and J usage is TRBJ2-1; 8 nucleotides align to TRBD1. The CDR3 totals 12 residues. Germline V CDR1 and CDR2: DFQATT, SNEGSKA (reference sequence). The V segment lost 7 bases and the J segment 10 bases; nucleotides outside the gene matches: 9. The CDR3 nucleotides are TGCAGTGGAGTCAGGGGGCAGGGGGAGCAGTTCTTC. It is translated as CSGVRGQGEQFF.

CDR3 region: CASSWGIGAGNEQFF. The CDR3 nucleotides read TGTGCCAGCAGTTGGGGAATAGGGGCGGGTAATGAGCAGTTCTTC. The chain links TRBV27 to TRBJ2-1; D may match TRBD1 or TRBD2 (5 bases each). V was trimmed by 4 bases and J by 7 bases, leaving 17 bases between them. The length of the CDR3 is 15 residues. Germline CDR1 MNHEY, CDR2 SMNVEV (reference sequence).

This clonotype was picked up a small number of times. The rearrangement joins TRBV5-1 to TRBJ2-5; 7 bases map to TRBD2. CDR1 SGHRS and CDR2 YFSETQ come from the germline V gene. The CDR3 sequence is 14 residues long. J gave up 5 bases and V 8 bases, and 12 bases lay outside the gene matches. This CDR3 reads CASSKAAGVETQYF. Here the CDR3 DNA reads TGCGCCAGTTCGAAGGCGGCGGGGGTGGAGACCCAGTACTTC.

This clonotype was observed at least ten times. J is TRBJ2-1 and V is TRBV9; TRBD2 aligns across 9 bases. The CDR3 contains 15 residues. V lost 0 bases to trimming and J lost 5 bases; unmatched junction nucleotides: 3. In germline, CDR1 is SGDLS, CDR2 YYNGEE. CDR3 sequence (DNA): TGTGCCAGCAGCGTAGGGCCTAGCGGGAACAATGAGCAGTTCTTC. This gives the protein CASSVGPSGNNEQFF.

The table lists this clonotype with a few counts. This sequence joins TRBV20-1 and TRBJ2-4; TRBD1 agrees at 7 bases. Per germline, CDR1 DFQATT and CDR2 SNEGSKA (reference sequence). V lost 5 bases to trimming and J lost 12 bases; unmatched junction nucleotides: 13. This CDR3 contains 13 residues. DNA for the CDR3: TGCAGTGCTCCCCCGCGGACAGGTTTTAGTCAGTACTTC. Amino acid sequence: CSAPPRTGFSQYF.

This clonotype was observed a few times. V gene TRBV29-1 combines with J gene TRBJ2-5, with unresolved D. Germline-derived CDR1 and CDR2 are SQVTM and ANQGSEA. V lost 7 bases to trimming and J lost 2 bases, with 11 bases between them. The CDR3 runs to 12 residues. CDR3 sequence (DNA): TGCAGCGGAAGGGAAGCTCAAGAGACCCAGTACTTC. As protein: CSGREAQETQYF.

The table lists this clonotype with a few counts. The V call is TRBV3-1, the J call TRBJ2-5, with D uncertain. Germline-derived CDR1 and CDR2 are LGHDT and YNNKEL (reference sequence). V lost 1 base to trimming and J lost 5 bases, with 8 bases between them. The CDR3 runs 13 residues. The chain's CDR3 is CASSQGHGETQYF. The DNA for the CDR3 is TGTGCCAGCAGCCAAGGACACGGGGAGACCCAGTACTTC.

The rearrangement joins TRBV5-5 to TRBJ1-4; no definite D call. Germline CDR1 and CDR2: SGHKS and YYEKEE (reference sequence). This CDR3 comprises 16 residues. Trimming pared 0 bases from V and 5 bases from J, leaving 14 bases between. The CDR3: CASSLALAMGNEKLFF. The DNA of the CDR3 is TGTGCCAGCAGCTTGGCTTTAGCCATGGGGAATGAAAAACTGTTTTTT.

V is TRBV6-2 or TRBV6-3 and J is TRBJ2-3; D not resolved. Germline-derived CDR1 and CDR2 are MNHEY and SVGEGT. The CDR3 is made up of 9 amino acids. The germline V and J ends were trimmed by 10 bases and 6 bases, with 5 bases remaining between them. The CDR3 bases are TGTGCCACCGGGGATACGCAGTATTTT. Translated, it gives CATGDTQYF.

This clonotype was found a few times. This chain links TRBV7-3 with TRBJ2-2, with 8 bases matching TRBD1. Per germline, CDR1 SGHTA and CDR2 FQGTGA. Trimming cost V 0 bases and J 3 bases; bases outside gene matches: 9. The CDR3 runs 18 residues. CDR3 in DNA: TGTGCCAGCAGCTTAACGCCGCAGGGGGCGCGGGACACCGGGGAGCTGTTTTTT. It specifies CASSLTPQGARDTGELFF.

This chain uses TRBV10-1 with TRBJ2-1; perhaps D is TRBD1 or TRBD2 (7 bases each). Germline V CDR1 and CDR2: WNHNN, SYGVQD (reference sequence). Trimming shortened V by 2 bases and J by 10 bases, and 15 bases separated the two germline ends. The CDR3 sequence is 14 residues long. CDR3 coding DNA: TGCGCCAGCAGTGAGAAGGCAGGGGGGGGGGAGCAGTTCTTC. Its translation: CASSEKAGGGEQFF.

The rearrangement links TRBV10-3 to TRBJ1-2; D unresolved. V lost 6 bases, J lost 4 bases, and 15 bases lay in between. The germline V gene has CDR1 ENHRY and CDR2 SYGVKD. The CDR3 is made up of 14 amino acids. CDR3 residues: CAISQVLGLYGYTF. Here the CDR3 DNA reads TGTGCCATCAGCCAAGTCCTGGGCCTCTATGGCTACACCTTC.

The J gene is TRBJ2-7, the V gene TRBV3-1; possibly TRBD2 for D (5 bases). The germline V and J ends were trimmed by 0 bases and 6 bases, with 12 bases remaining between them. The CDR3 sequence is 14 residues long. CDR1 is LGHDT, CDR2 YNNKEL, per germline (reference sequence). The CDR3 nucleotides are TGTGCCAGCAGCCAAGATAGCCTAGCTTTCGAGCAGTACTTC. Translated, it gives CASSQDSLAFEQYF.

The table lists this clonotype with a few counts. This chain connects TRBV10-2 to TRBJ2-1; no clear D gene. Trimming removed 3 bases from V and 9 bases from J, with 9 bases in between. There are 12 residues in the CDR3. CDR1 is WSHSY, CDR2 SAAADI, per germline. The CDR3 region has the DNA TGCGCCAGCAGTGAACAATGGAGTGAGCAGTTCTTC. Translating it yields CASSEQWSEQFF.

This chain links TRBV25-1 with TRBJ2-2; TRBD2 aligns across 7 bases. CDR1 is MGHDK and CDR2 is SYGVNS in the germline V gene. The CDR3 spans 15 residues. Trimming cost V 1 base and J 5 bases; bases outside gene matches: 4. The CDR3 sequence is CASSESSGLTGELFF. The CDR3 DNA reads as TGTGCCAGCAGTGAATCCTCGGGACTAACCGGGGAGCTGTTTTTT. Based on the CDR3 plus reference TRBV25-1 and TRBJ2-2, the full variable domain is EADIYQTPRYLVIGTGKKITLECSQTMGHDKMYWYQQDPGMELHLIHYSYGVNSTEKGDLSSESTVSRIRTEHFPLTLESARPSHTSQYLCASSESSGLTGELFFGEGSRLTVL.